The clone carrying this T cell receptor (beta chain) has just one count. Its antigen is as yet unknown. If patients had autoimmune disease history or systemic immunosuppression, they were excluded. This sample is part of a study of OX40 agonist ivuxolimab in advanced cancers. Study-level background: Ivuxolimab, an agonistic anti-OX40 (CD134) antibody, was given to patients.

Assay used: immunoSEQ multiplex PCR; TCRdb lists only in-frame clones, some missing. The sample yields approximately 7,000 clones, over 80% seen once. Overall study findings and caveats: The CD4+ and CD8+ T cells in the blood had expanded clonally by week 6 at 0.1 to 3.0 mg/kg.

Looked up from germline, CDR1 is MNHNS and CDR2 is SASEGT. The CDR3 sequence is 12 residues long. The V end lost 6 bases, the J end lost 5 bases, and 8 bases lay between the germline ends. This material consisted of CD4+ or CD8+ T cells sorted from blood, taken in a trial of the OX40 agonist ivuxolimab. The TCR was taken from an adult with an advanced solid tumor such as melanoma, head and neck, liver or kidney cancer. The J gene is TRBJ2-1, the V gene TRBV6-1, with D uncertain. The CDR3 DNA follows: TGTGCCAGCAGGGATAGAAACAATGAGCAGTTCTTC. As protein: CASRDRNNEQFF.